These T cell receptor beta chains were read from a single sample in a study of blood T cell repertoires in COVID-19. Assay used: immunoSEQ multiplex PCR; TCRdb lists only in-frame clones, some missing. The profile shows about 29,000 clones, 60% to 80% of them singletons. Source material: peripheral blood. The receptors come from a woman in her 70s with acute or convalescent COVID-19. Each CDR3 is given with its conserved first and last residue. The order of the fields is D gene, CDR3 length, J gene, V gene, clone size, CDR3 protein, CDR3 DNA. The D gene is left open where the match is weak. Not every row has a clone size; where given, it reads once, few, many or a size class.

.,13,TRBJ1-5,TRBV2,.,CASSSGENQPQHF,TGTGCCAGCAGTTCGGGAGAGAATCAGCCCCAGCATTTT
.,14,TRBJ2-3,TRBV11-2,.,CASSFPFGTDTQYF,TGTGCCAGCAGCTTTCCCTTTGGCACAGATACGCAGTATTTT
.,14,TRBJ2-2,TRBV7-2,.,CASSLIGDTGELFF,TGTGCCAGCAGCTTAATCGGGGACACCGGGGAGCTGTTTTTT
TRBD2,16,TRBJ2-7,TRBV6-1,.,CASSDASGKHLGEQYF,TGTGCCAGCAGTGACGCTAGCGGAAAGCACTTGGGGGAGCAGTACTTC
.,12,TRBJ2-7,TRBV5-6,.,CASSLRGYEQYF,TGTGCCAGCAGCTTGAGGGGCTACGAGCAGTACTTC
TRBD1,15,TRBJ2-7,TRBV7-3,.,CASSPGGVRRYEQYF,TGTGCCAGCAGCCCAGGGGGCGTAAGGCGGTACGAGCAGTACTTC
.,16,TRBJ2-7,TRBV6-1,once,CASSEQGGLPSYEQYF,TGTGCCAGCAGTGAACAAGGAGGGCTTCCCTCCTACGAGCAGTACTTC
.,17,TRBJ1-1,TRBV28,.,CASSFFMHRAEGTEAFF,TGTGCCAGCAGTTTTTTCATGCACAGGGCCGAGGGGACTGAAGCTTTCTTT
TRBD1,13,TRBJ1-1,TRBV7-3,.,CASSLPGQGEAFF,TGTGCCAGCAGCTTGCCGGGACAGGGAGAAGCTTTCTTT
TRBD1,18,TRBJ1-3,TRBV4-3,.,CASSQGDRAKLSGNTIYF,TGCGCCAGCAGCCAGGGGGACAGGGCCAAACTCTCTGGAAACACCATATATTTT
.,15,TRBJ2-3,TRBV5-1,.,CASSLQGLEADTQYF,TGCGCCAGCAGCTTACAGGGTCTCGAGGCAGATACGCAGTATTTT
TRBD1,15,TRBJ2-7,TRBV6-5,.,CASSARTGSTYEQYF,TGTGCCAGCAGCGCAAGGACAGGGAGTACCTACGAGCAGTACTTC
TRBD2,15,TRBJ2-7,TRBV18,few,CASSPPTSGSIEQYF,TGTGCCAGCTCACCTCCGACTAGCGGGAGTATCGAGCAGTACTTC
.,14,TRBJ1-1,TRBV2,.,CASSVEGENTEAFF,TGTGCCAGCAGTGTAGAGGGTGAGAACACTGAAGCTTTCTTT
TRBD1,13,TRBJ1-4,TRBV30,once,CAWRTGANEKLFF,TGTGCCTGGAGGACAGGGGCTAATGAAAAACTGTTTTTT
TRBD2,20,TRBJ2-1,TRBV28,.,CASSLPAPSGGAPSYNEQFF,TGTGCCAGCAGTTTACCCGCACCTAGCGGGGGGGCTCCCTCCTACAATGAGCAGTTCTTC
.,12,TRBJ2-7,TRBV9,.,CASSVAAGEQYF,TGTGCCAGCAGCGTAGCGGCAGGCGAGCAGTACTTC
.,16,TRBJ1-2,TRBV18,.,CASSPPVYSTNYGYTF,TGTGCCAGCTCACCACCTGTTTACAGTACTAACTATGGCTACACCTTC
.,14,TRBJ1-2,TRBV11-2,.,CASSLVGTAYGYTF,TGTGCCAGCAGCTTAGTTGGGACTGCATATGGCTACACCTTC
TRBD1,13,TRBJ2-3,TRBV7-2,.,CASSGTGVDTQYF,TGTGCCAGCTCCGGGACAGGGGTGGATACGCAGTATTTT
.,15,TRBJ1-5,TRBV2,.,CASSEGTYSNQPQHF,TGTGCCAGCAGTGAAGGTACCTATAGCAATCAGCCCCAGCATTTT
TRBD2,15,TRBJ2-1,TRBV19,.,CASSIRLAAYNEQFF,TGTGCCAGTAGTATAAGACTAGCGGCCTACAATGAGCAGTTCTTC
.,17,TRBJ2-1,TRBV28,once,CASSSPGLPSSYNEQFF,TGTGCCAGCAGTTCCCCGGGACTCCCCAGCTCCTACAATGAGCAGTTCTTC
.,11,TRBJ2-7,TRBV30,.,CAWSVQYEQYF,TGTGCCTGGAGTGTACAATACGAGCAGTACTTC
TRBD2,15,TRBJ2-3,TRBV19,.,CASSILLAGVDTQYF,TGTGCCAGTAGTATTCTACTAGCGGGAGTTGATACGCAGTATTTT
.,15,TRBJ1-1,TRBV19,few,CASSPMRTMDTEAFF,TGTGCCAGTAGTCCCATGCGGACAATGGACACTGAAGCTTTCTTT
.,16,TRBJ1-4,TRBV5-5,once,CASSLGSGVTNEKLFF,TGTGCCAGCAGCTTGGGCTCAGGGGTGACTAATGAAAAACTGTTTTTT
TRBD1,15,TRBJ1-4,TRBV2,.,CASSPDRAFNEKLFF,TGTGCCAGCAGTCCTGACAGGGCGTTTAATGAAAAACTGTTTTTT
TRBD1,16,TRBJ2-7,TRBV28,.,CAAPARPGQGSYEQYF,TGTGCCGCACCAGCCCGTCCTGGACAGGGGTCCTACGAGCAGTACTTC
TRBD1,16,TRBJ2-5,TRBV18,.,CASSPPTGGILETQYF,TGTGCCAGCTCACCACCAACAGGGGGCATCTTGGAGACCCAGTACTTC
TRBD1,16,TRBJ2-7,TRBV3-1/TRBV3-2,few,CASSQDVGTGRGWQYF,TGTGCCAGCAGCCAAGATGTAGGGACAGGGAGGGGGTGGCAGTACTTC
.,16,TRBJ2-2,TRBV7-2,.,CASSLGGLAYTGELFF,TGTGCCAGCAGCTTAGGGGGGCTGGCGTACACCGGGGAGCTGTTTTTT
TRBD2,17,TRBJ2-3,TRBV5-1,.,CASSLIASGSRTDTQYF,TGCGCCAGCAGCTTGATTGCCAGCGGGAGCCGCACAGATACGCAGTATTTT
TRBD2,15,TRBJ2-1,TRBV5-4,.,CASSPLERDYNEQFF,TGTGCCAGCAGCCCGTTGGAGCGGGACTACAATGAGCAGTTCTTC
TRBD2,14,TRBJ2-4,TRBV28,.,CASGLAGAINIQYF,TGTGCCAGCGGACTAGCGGGAGCCATAAACATTCAGTACTTC
TRBD2,15,TRBJ2-1,TRBV5-1,once,CASSLQREGLSEQFF,TGCGCCAGCAGCTTGCAACGGGAGGGCCTCAGTGAGCAGTTCTTC
.,17,TRBJ1-1,TRBV28,many,CASSLGGVTAWGTEAFF,TGTGCCAGCAGTTTAGGGGGCGTGACAGCCTGGGGCACTGAAGCTTTCTTT
.,12,TRBJ2-7,TRBV2,few,CATLLSSYEQYF,TGTGCCACCCTGTTGAGCTCCTACGAGCAGTACTTC
.,12,TRBJ1-2,TRBV6-6,.,CASRGANYGYTF,TGTGCCAGCAGAGGAGCTAACTATGGCTACACCTTC
.,15,TRBJ1-1,TRBV28,.,CASSLPVGWRTEAFF,TGTGCCAGCAGTCTCCCTGTGGGGTGGAGGACTGAAGCTTTCTTT
TRBD1,17,TRBJ2-2,TRBV4-3,.,CASSQVSTGANTGELFF,TGCGCCAGCAGCCAAGTCTCGACAGGGGCGAACACCGGGGAGCTGTTTTTT
.,15,TRBJ1-3,TRBV5-5,once,CASSYTGNSGNTIYF,TGTGCCAGCAGTTACACAGGGAACTCTGGAAACACCATATATTTT
.,16,TRBJ1-1,TRBV4-3,.,CASSQDVQRESTEAFF,TGCGCCAGCAGCCAAGATGTTCAACGAGAGAGCACTGAAGCTTTCTTT